Below are 19 T cell receptor beta chains sequenced from a single sample in a study of cytomegalovirus exposure and HLA in healthy donors. Primers included in the PCR were 60 Vbeta and 13 Jbeta primers. Clones were sequenced by immunoSEQ multiplex PCR, and TCRdb holds only the in-frame ones, with some missing. This table holds some 250,000 clones, about four fifths found once. Input material: PBMCs. These receptors were obtained from a woman in her thirties or forties in good health and CMV-seropositive.

V gene TRBV5-1 combines with J gene TRBJ2-7; 9 bases fit TRBD1. The CDR3 extends over 15 amino acids. J gave up 6 bases and V 5 bases, and 12 bases lay outside the gene matches. Germline V CDR1 and CDR2: SGHRS, YFSETQ. The CDR3 nucleotides read TGCGCCAGCAGACGAGAGGGGACAGGGACCTGCGAGCAGTACTTC. This gives the protein CASRREGTGTCEQYF.

The V call is TRBV11-3, the J call TRBJ2-7, with 11 nucleotides matching TRBD1. The V gene end was trimmed by 3 bases and the J gene end by 5 bases; junction bases not matched to a gene: 0. In germline, CDR1 is SGHNT, CDR2 YENEEA. The CDR3 loop spans 13 amino acids. The CDR3 region has the DNA TGTGCCAGCAGCTTGGGACAGGGGGACGAGCAGTACTTC. Its protein is CASSLGQGDEQYF.

The J gene is TRBJ1-4, the V gene TRBV9, with 9 positions matching TRBD1. Trimming at V came to 1 base and at J to 3 bases, leaving 7 bases not matched to a gene. The CDR3 is 17 amino acids. Germline CDR1 SGDLS, CDR2 YYNGEE. CDR3: CASSVNPDRGANEKLFF. The DNA for the CDR3 is TGTGCCAGCAGCGTAAACCCTGACAGGGGGGCTAATGAAAAACTGTTTTTT.

This clone was seen only a few times. The gene calls are TRBV27 and TRBJ2-3, with D maybe TRBD1 (6 bases). This CDR3 has 15 amino acids. In germline, CDR1 is MNHEY, CDR2 SMNVEV (reference sequence). The ends were cut back, 4 bases at V and 1 base at J, with 12 bases in the middle. CDR3 in DNA: TGTGCCAGCAGTTCCGGGACAAAACGCACAGATACGCAGTATTTT. Translated: CASSSGTKRTDTQYF.

The rearrangement uses TRBV18 and TRBJ2-7, with D possibly TRBD2 on 6 matching bases. Trimming shortened V by 0 bases and J by 4 bases, and 19 bases separated the two germline ends. Looked up from germline, CDR1 is KGHSH and CDR2 is LQKENI. The CDR3 has 17 residues. CDR3 sequence reads: CASSPPNSGPGSYEQYF. The CDR3 nucleotides read TGTGCCAGCTCACCACCCAACAGCGGGCCGGGAAGTTACGAGCAGTACTTC.

The V call is TRBV19, the J call TRBJ2-4; D is undetermined. This CDR3 has 14 residues. Germline CDR1 and CDR2: LNHDA and SQIVND (reference sequence). Deletions cut 7 bases from V and 3 bases from J, with 13 bases between. The CDR3 spells CASTVAGVKNIQYF. CDR3 DNA: TGTGCCAGTACCGTGGCTGGAGTCAAAAACATTCAGTACTTC.

This clone was seen a few times. The V and J genes are TRBV20-1 and TRBJ1-5; possible D gene TRBD1, 5 bases. The ends were cut back, 7 bases at V and 5 bases at J, with 9 bases in the middle. Germline loops: CDR1 DFQATT, CDR2 SNEGSKA (reference sequence). This CDR3 is 11 amino acids long. In nucleotides, the CDR3 is TGCAGTGGCGGGGCGGATCAGCCCCAGCATTTT. This translates into CSGGADQPQHF.

This rearrangement joins TRBV5-5 to TRBJ2-1; 7 bases match TRBD2. The CDR3 covers 14 residues. Trimming cost V 7 bases and J 1 base; bases outside gene matches: 5. Germline V gene sequence: CDR1 SGHKS, CDR2 YYEKEE (reference sequence). This CDR3 is CASGRAGSYNEQFF. The CDR3, as DNA: TGTGCCAGCGGGAGGGCGGGGTCCTACAATGAGCAGTTCTTC.

In this sample, this clone turned up a few times. V usage is TRBV7-2 and J usage is TRBJ2-3; D is perhaps TRBD2 (7 bases). CDR1 and CDR2 (germline): SGHTA, FQGNSA. Trimming removed 1 base from V and 8 bases from J, with 16 bases in between. This CDR3 region has 15 residues. The CDR3 sequence: CASSLEGGGVGTQYF. DNA of the CDR3: TGTGCCAGCAGCTTAGAGGGGGGGGGAGTAGGTACGCAGTATTTT.

CDR3 coding DNA: TGTGCCAGTAGTCAACTCCAGGGAAGCTATGGCTACACCTTC. Protein: CASSQLQGSYGYTF. This chain uses TRBV19 with TRBJ1-2, with D possibly being TRBD1 (5 bases). Germline CDR1 is LNHDA and CDR2 is SQIVND (reference sequence). The CDR3 consists of 14 residues. V was shortened by 5 bases and J by 4 bases, with 14 bases between the two germline ends.

The J gene is TRBJ1-5, the V gene TRBV19; 8 bases fit TRBD1. V lost 6 bases to trimming and J lost 4 bases; unmatched junction nucleotides: 8. CDR3 size: 15 residues. Germline loops: CDR1 LNHDA, CDR2 SQIVND (reference sequence). The CDR3 DNA reads TGTGCCAGTAGCCCTGCGGACAGGGAGAATCAGCCCCAGCATTTT. Encoded protein: CASSPADRENQPQHF.

The chain is built from TRBV5-1 and TRBJ2-5; TRBD2 might be the D (6 bases). The J call may be in error: the DNA end matches TRBJ2-7 better. The germline V gene has CDR1 SGHRS and CDR2 YFSETQ. The CDR3 has 15 residues. The CDR3 is CASSSRRGALGEQYF. The CDR3 nucleotides are TGCGCCAGCAGCTCACGGAGGGGAGCCCTTGGCGAGCAGTACTTC.

The CDR3 nucleotides read TGTGCCAGCAGCTCCGCTAGCTACGAGCAGTACTTC. Translation: CASSSASYEQYF. The V call is TRBV11-2, the J call TRBJ2-7; D ambiguous. Germline values: CDR1 SGHAT, CDR2 FQNNGV. The CDR3 runs to 12 residues. The ends were cut back, 4 bases at V and 3 bases at J, with 7 bases in the middle.

The chain has TRBV5-6 and TRBJ2-1, with TRBD2 identical over 10 bases. The ends lost 0 bases at V and 9 bases at J; junction bases unmatched: 6. Germline V gene data show CDR1 as SGHDT and CDR2 as YYEEEE. The CDR3 runs to 15 residues. Here the CDR3 reads CASSLEAGGPVEQFF. DNA of the CDR3: TGTGCCAGCAGCTTGGAAGCGGGAGGGCCCGTTGAGCAGTTCTTC.

This clone occurred once. Other DNA sequences in the same sample also yield this CDR3. The chain combines TRBV19 with TRBJ1-6; TRBD1 matches at 9 bases. Germline CDR1 and CDR2: LNHDA and SQIVND (reference sequence). With V trimmed by 5 bases and J by 7 bases, 6 bases remained unmatched. The CDR3 runs 15 residues. Written as DNA, the CDR3 is TGTGCCAGTAGTTCCGGGACAGGGAGCAATTCACCCCTCCACTTT. This sequence encodes CASSSGTGSNSPLHF. The full variable domain, completed using reference TRBV19 and TRBJ1-6, is DGGITQSPKYLFRKEGQNVTLSCEQNLNHDAMYWYRQDPGQGLRLIYYSQIVNDFQKGDIAEGYSVSREKKESFPLTVTSAQKNPTAFYLCASSSGTGSNSPLHFGNGTRLTVT.

J is TRBJ1-1 and V is TRBV4-3, with 7 bases lining up with TRBD1. V was clipped by 3 bases and J by 0 bases; unmatched bases: 4. The CDR3 extends over 15 amino acids. Germline-derived CDR1 and CDR2 are LGHNA and YSLEER. CDR3 in DNA: TGCGCCAGCAGCCAGATCCAGGGGGTGAACACTGAAGCTTTCTTT. It specifies CASSQIQGVNTEAFF.

As for this clone: This CDR3 is also generated by other DNA sequences in the sample. The CDR3 DNA reads as TGTGCCAGCAGCTTCGGGACTAGCGGCTACAATGAGCAGTTCTTC. Translated, it gives CASSFGTSGYNEQFF. The chain carries TRBV5-4 and TRBJ2-1; 11 bases match TRBD2. The CDR3 runs to 15 residues. J gave up 3 bases and V 2 bases, and 1 base lay outside the gene matches. CDR1 SGHNT and CDR2 YYREEE come from the germline V gene (reference sequence).

V usage is TRBV5-6 and J usage is TRBJ1-1, with TRBD1 identical over 9 bases. CDR1 and CDR2 from the germline V gene are SGHDT and YYEEEE. The CDR3 spans 14 residues. Losses at the gene ends were 3 bases for V and 5 bases for J; bases not matched to a gene: 5. Here the CDR3 DNA reads TGTGCCAGCAGCTCCCCGACAGGGGGAACTGAAGCTTTCTTT. Amino acid sequence: CASSSPTGGTEAFF.

Details on this clone: An end of the junction does not agree with germline; a read error may underlie this. The V call is TRBV7-9, the J call TRBJ1-1; D possibly corresponds to TRBD1 (5 bases). There are 15 residues in the CDR3. Looked up from germline, CDR1 is SEHNR and CDR2 is FQNEAQ (reference sequence). CDR3 residues: CSSSPRGLMNTEAFF. CDR3 nucleotides: TGTTCCAGCAGCCCAAGGGGCCTCATGAACACTGAAGCTTTCTTT.